A single sample is the source of the 8 T cell receptor beta chains below, sequenced in a study of cytomegalovirus exposure and HLA in healthy donors. In the PCR, 60 Vbeta and 13 Jbeta primers were used. Sequenced by immunoSEQ multiplex PCR; TCRdb stores in-frame clones only, minus some. This sample carries approximately 150,000 clones, roughly three quarters of them seen once, and the ten largest clones take around 15%. The sequenced material came from PBMCs. These receptors were collected from a woman in her thirties or forties in good health and CMV-seronegative.

This chain joins TRBV29-1 and TRBJ2-7; 11 nucleotides line up with TRBD1. Germline trimming cut 4 bases from V and 7 bases from J; bases unmatched to any gene: 9. Germline CDR1 is SQVTM and CDR2 is ANQGSEA. This CDR3 region has 14 residues. CDR3 amino acids: CSVAGQGARWEQYF. The CDR3 coding sequence is TGCAGCGTTGCAGGACAGGGGGCTCGGTGGGAGCAGTACTTC.

The chain couples TRBV28 to TRBJ2-5, with D unclear. V lost 7 bases, J lost 7 bases, and 10 bases lay in between. Germline V gene sequence: CDR1 MDHEN, CDR2 SYDVKM. The CDR3 sequence is 11 residues long. CDR3 region: CASKASGTQYF. The CDR3, as DNA: TGTGCCAGCAAAGCGTCTGGGACCCAGTACTTC.

This chain links TRBV5-4 with TRBJ2-1; no reliable D call. In germline, CDR1 is SGHNT, CDR2 YYREEE (reference sequence). The length of the CDR3 is 13 residues. Trimming left V 4 bases short and J 4 bases short, with 9 bases between. The CDR3, as DNA: TGTGCCAGCAGCCGCCCAGGATACAATGAGCAGTTCTTC. Translated: CASSRPGYNEQFF.

The V gene is TRBV5-6, the J gene TRBJ1-2; D perhaps matches TRBD1 (6 bases). The CDR3 totals 14 residues. CDR1 and CDR2 (germline): SGHDT, YYEEEE. Trimming stripped 2 bases from V and 3 bases from J, with 11 bases between. The CDR3, as DNA: TGTGCCAGCAGCTTTGGGGCAGGGGACTATGGCTACACCTTC. Translating it yields CASSFGAGDYGYTF.

This chain's CDR3 is CASSHTGLVVGELFF. CDR3 DNA sequence: TGTGCCAGCAGCCACACGGGACTAGTAGTCGGGGAGCTGTTTTTT. The rearrangement links TRBV7-9 to TRBJ2-2; 8 nucleotides line up with TRBD2. J was trimmed by 7 bases and V by 5 bases; bases with no gene match: 9. Germline lookup yields CDR1 SEHNR and CDR2 FQNEAQ (reference sequence). The CDR3 extends over 15 amino acids.

The chain couples TRBV6-1 to TRBJ2-5; D is possibly TRBD2 (6 bases). There are 15 residues in the CDR3. Germline V gives CDR1 MNHNS, CDR2 SASEGT. Deletions cut 5 bases from V and 5 bases from J, with 18 bases between. CDR3 coding DNA: TGTGCCAGCAGTCAACAACGGAGGGAGGCGGAGACCCAGTACTTC. Amino acids: CASSQQRREAETQYF.

V and J are TRBV5-1 and TRBJ1-2; D is perhaps TRBD1 (5 bases). Germline CDR1 is SGHRS and CDR2 is YFSETQ. Trimming shortened V by 4 bases and J by 6 bases, and 25 bases separated the two germline ends. The CDR3 is 17 residues long. CDR3 nucleotide sequence: TGCGCCAGCAGCGGCGGGACGCATGCGGGGGGTTCGGATGGCTACACCTTC. Its protein product is CASSGGTHAGGSDGYTF.

The chain links TRBV7-3 to TRBJ2-2; D unclear. V shed 2 bases and J shed 0 bases, with 4 bases lying between them. In germline, CDR1 is SGHTA, CDR2 FQGTGA. The CDR3 consists of 14 residues. As DNA, the CDR3 is TGTGCCAGCAGCTTAGAGCCGAACACCGGGGAGCTGTTTTTT. Its translation: CASSLEPNTGELFF. The variable domain in full, completed from reference TRBV7-3 and TRBJ2-2, reads GAGVSQTPSNKVTEKGKYVELRCDPISGHTALYWYRQSLGQGPEFLIYFQGTGAADDSGLPNDRFFAVRPEGSVSTLKIQRTERGDSAVYLCASSLEPNTGELFFGEGSRLTVL.